The source of this T cell receptor beta chain is a study of radiotherapy plus CTLA-4 blockade in lung cancer. At the level of the study: Patients showed objective responses in about 20% of cases, and disease control was achieved by less than 35%.

V dropped 5 bases and J dropped 1 base, with 24 bases sitting between them. The CDR3 is made up of 18 amino acids. Germline V CDR1 and CDR2: SGHAT, FQNNGV. Chemo-refractory metastatic non-small-cell lung cancer patients were treated with focal radiation plus CTLA-4 blockade with ipilimumab. Only in-frame clones appear in the TCRdb table, and some are missing; sequencing was by immunoSEQ multiplex PCR. The table lists about 100,000 clones, 83% of them singletons. The sample in question was peripheral blood, obtained from a patient treated with radiotherapy plus ipilimumab. The TCR comes from a human donor with non-small cell lung cancer who had stable disease on radiotherapy plus ipilimumab. The J gene is TRBJ2-7, the V gene TRBV11-2, with D possibly being TRBD2 (6 bases). DNA of the CDR3: TGTGCCAGCAGCCATTCAGGCGGGGTGGTTCTAATATCCTACGAGCAGTACTTC. It codes for CASSHSGGVVLISYEQYF.